This T cell receptor (beta chain) was observed in a study of control samples from healthy donors and cancer patients. Assay used: immunoSEQ multiplex PCR; TCRdb lists only in-frame clones, some missing. This sample carries roughly 130,000 clones, approximately 94% of them seen once, and the ten largest clones take 1.5% to 2%. The sample was PBMCs. This sequence was found in a man aged 50 to 59 with head and neck cancer.

The CDR3 region has the DNA TGTGCCAGTAGTATAGACGGCAGGTCCTACGAGCAGTACTTC. Translation gives CASSIDGRSYEQYF. The V gene is TRBV19, the J gene TRBJ2-7, with unresolved D. This CDR3 region has 14 residues. Germline CDR1 is LNHDA and CDR2 is SQIVND (reference sequence). V lost 0 bases and J 1 base, leaving 7 bases between the germline ends.